This T cell receptor beta chain appears in the sequencing data of a study of CD8 T cells in ankylosing spondylitis. Comments on this clonotype: Its antigen is unknown. This clone may be a read error of a much larger clone one base away. The CDR3 does not end in the conserved phenylalanine or tryptophan, so this is likely a read error.

Quantitative barcoded 5'-RACE was used to prepare TCR beta libraries. MiXCR, applied by TCRdb to the 5' RACE reads, yields one record per CDR3 protein. The data show about 150,000 distinct CDR3 sequences, approximately 7.4% seen once. Study-wide results and caveats: A number of the motif variants had already been described in reactive arthritis synovial fluid and blood.

V lost 5 bases to trimming and J lost 5 bases, with 6 bases between them. This CDR3 contains 12 residues. CDR1 is KGHSH and CDR2 is LQKENI in the germline V gene. This chain connects TRBV18 to TRBJ2-2; D perhaps matches TRBD2 (5 bases). Sequenced material: blood, either unsorted or a sorted T cell fraction (not recorded which). The receptor was derived from a female donor with ankylosing spondylitis or in good health (not recorded which). CDR3 sequence reads: CASSTRTGELFL. The DNA for the CDR3 is TGTGCCAGCTCAACTAGGACCGGGGAGCTGTTTCTT.